This T cell receptor (beta chain) was observed in a study of Ad26.COV2.S vaccination and SARS-CoV-2 variants. Turning to the study itself: Participant was drawn from the COV1001 Ad26.COV2.S trial arm. By the intramuscular route, Ad26.COV2.S was given once, or twice 56 days apart.

The repertoire was sequenced with immunoSEQ multiplex PCR; TCRdb's copy has only in-frame clones and lacks some. The data hold more than 300,000 clones, with around 84% observed a single time. The treatment denotes: approximately 18 received Ad26.COV2.S at low or high dose, single or two shots; 5 received placebo; per-sample allocation not given. Vaccine and placebo recipients were sampled on day 63 after the first injection. This CDR3 contains 12 residues. Trimming removed 2 bases from V and 7 bases from J, with 8 bases in between. Germline V CDR1 and CDR2: LGHNA, YNFKEQ. The TCR originated in a person between 18 and 60 years old who received the Ad26.COV2.S COVID-19 vaccine or a placebo. The chain joins TRBV4-2 to TRBJ2-5, with D uncertain. The sample consisted of peripheral blood, taken in a trial of Ad26.COV2.S vaccine versus placebo. CDR3 sequence (DNA): TGTGCCAGCAGCCAACCCCCCGGGACCCAGTACTTC. It codes for CASSQPPGTQYF.